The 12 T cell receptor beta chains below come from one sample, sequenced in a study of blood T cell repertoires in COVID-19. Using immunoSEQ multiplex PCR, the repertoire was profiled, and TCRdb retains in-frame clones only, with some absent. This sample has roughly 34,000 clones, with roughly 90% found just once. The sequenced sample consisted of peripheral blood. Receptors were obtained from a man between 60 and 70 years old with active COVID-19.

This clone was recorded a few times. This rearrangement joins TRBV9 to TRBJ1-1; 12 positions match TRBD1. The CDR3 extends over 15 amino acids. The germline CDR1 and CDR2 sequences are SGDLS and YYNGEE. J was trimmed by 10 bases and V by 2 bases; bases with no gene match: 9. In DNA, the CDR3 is TGTGCCAGCAGCGTTTCGGGACAGGGGGCATCTGGAGCTTTCTTT. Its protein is CASSVSGQGASGAFF.

The CDR3 coding sequence is TGCGCCAGCAGCTCAGCAAATACACAGGGAAGTACGCAGTATTTT. This translates into CASSSANTQGSTQYF. The chain has TRBV5-1 and TRBJ2-3, with TRBD1 as a possible D gene (6 bases). Trimming shortened V by 3 bases and J by 8 bases, and 19 bases separated the two germline ends. CDR1 and CDR2 (germline): SGHRS, YFSETQ. The CDR3 is 15 amino acids.

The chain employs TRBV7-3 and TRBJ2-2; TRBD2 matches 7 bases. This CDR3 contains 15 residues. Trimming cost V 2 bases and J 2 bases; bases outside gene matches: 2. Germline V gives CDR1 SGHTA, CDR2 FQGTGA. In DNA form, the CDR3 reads TGTGCCAGCAGCTTAGCGGGGGATAACACCGGGGAGCTGTTTTTT. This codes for CASSLAGDNTGELFF.

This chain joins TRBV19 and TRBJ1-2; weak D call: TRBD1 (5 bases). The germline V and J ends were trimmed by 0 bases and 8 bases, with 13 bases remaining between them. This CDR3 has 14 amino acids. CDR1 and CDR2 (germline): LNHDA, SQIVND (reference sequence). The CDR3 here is CASSIDRSGDGYTF. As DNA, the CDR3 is TGTGCCAGTAGTATAGATCGTTCGGGGGACGGCTACACCTTC.

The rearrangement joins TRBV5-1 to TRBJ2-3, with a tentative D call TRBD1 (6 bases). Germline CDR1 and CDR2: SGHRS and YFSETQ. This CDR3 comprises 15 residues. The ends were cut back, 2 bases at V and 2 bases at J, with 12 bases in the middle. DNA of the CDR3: TGCGCCAGCAGCTTCGGACAGCCGAACACAGATACGCAGTATTTT. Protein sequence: CASSFGQPNTDTQYF.

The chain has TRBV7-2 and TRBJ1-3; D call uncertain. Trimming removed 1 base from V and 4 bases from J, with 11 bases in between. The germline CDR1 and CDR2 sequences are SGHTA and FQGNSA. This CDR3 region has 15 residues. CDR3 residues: CASSLGGPAGNTIYF. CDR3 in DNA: TGTGCCAGCAGCTTAGGCGGCCCGGCAGGAAACACCATATATTTT. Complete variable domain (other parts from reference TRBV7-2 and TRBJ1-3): GAGVSQSPSNKVTEKGKDVELRCDPISGHTALYWYRQSLGQGLEFLIYFQGNSAPDKSGLPSDRFSAERTGGSVSTLTIQRTQQEDSAVYLCASSLGGPAGNTIYFGEGSWLTVV.

CDR3 amino acids: CASSVEVAAGVPGGELFF. The CDR3 DNA reads as TGTGCCAGCAGCGTAGAAGTGGCAGCGGGGGTCCCGGGCGGGGAGCTGTTTTTT. The chain couples TRBV9 to TRBJ2-2, with 8 bases that match TRBD2. Looked up from germline, CDR1 is SGDLS and CDR2 is YYNGEE. V lost 0 bases and J lost 7; bases outside the gene matches: 14. CDR3 size: 18 residues.

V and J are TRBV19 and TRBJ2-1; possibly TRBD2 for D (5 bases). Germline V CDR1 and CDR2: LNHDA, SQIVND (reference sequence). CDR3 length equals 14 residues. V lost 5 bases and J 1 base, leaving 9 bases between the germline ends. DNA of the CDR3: TGTGCCAGTAGTCTCGGGGAGTCCTACAATGAGCAGTTCTTC. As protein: CASSLGESYNEQFF.

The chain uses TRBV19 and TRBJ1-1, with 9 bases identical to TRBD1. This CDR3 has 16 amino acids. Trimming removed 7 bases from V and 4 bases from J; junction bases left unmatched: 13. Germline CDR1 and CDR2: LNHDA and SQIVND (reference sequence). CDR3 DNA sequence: TGTGCCAGTATCGCTCGGACAGGGGTGGTCGGCACTGAAGCTTTCTTT. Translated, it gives CASIARTGVVGTEAFF.

For the CDR3, the DNA is TGTGCCATCAGTGACGCAGGGTCCGTCACTAAGGGCTACACCTTC. Translating gives CAISDAGSVTKGYTF. The chain carries TRBV10-3 and TRBJ1-2; a possible D gene is TRBD1 (5 bases). Trimming took off 3 bases at V and 8 bases at J, with 19 bases between the two ends. The CDR3 covers 15 residues. Germline V gene data show CDR1 as ENHRY and CDR2 as SYGVKD.

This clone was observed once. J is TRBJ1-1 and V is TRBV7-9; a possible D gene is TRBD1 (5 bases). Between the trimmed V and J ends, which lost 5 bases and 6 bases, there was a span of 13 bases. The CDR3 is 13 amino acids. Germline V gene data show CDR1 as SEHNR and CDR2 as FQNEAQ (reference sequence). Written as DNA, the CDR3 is TGTGCCAGCAGCCAAGGGGTAACCGCTGAAGCTTTCTTT. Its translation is CASSQGVTAEAFF. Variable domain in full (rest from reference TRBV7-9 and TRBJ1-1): DTGVSQNPRHKITKRGQNVTFRCDPISEHNRLYWYRQTLGQGPEFLTYFQNEAQLEKSRLLSDRFSAERPKGSFSTLEIQRTEQGDSAMYLCASSQGVTAEAFFGQGTRLTVV.

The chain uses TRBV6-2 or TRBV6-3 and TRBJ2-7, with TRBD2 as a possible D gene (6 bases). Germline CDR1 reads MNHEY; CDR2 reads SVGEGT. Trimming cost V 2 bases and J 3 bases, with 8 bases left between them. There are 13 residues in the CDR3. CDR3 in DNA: TGTGCCAGCAGTTACGGAGGGTACTACGAGCAGTACTTC. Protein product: CASSYGGYYEQYF.